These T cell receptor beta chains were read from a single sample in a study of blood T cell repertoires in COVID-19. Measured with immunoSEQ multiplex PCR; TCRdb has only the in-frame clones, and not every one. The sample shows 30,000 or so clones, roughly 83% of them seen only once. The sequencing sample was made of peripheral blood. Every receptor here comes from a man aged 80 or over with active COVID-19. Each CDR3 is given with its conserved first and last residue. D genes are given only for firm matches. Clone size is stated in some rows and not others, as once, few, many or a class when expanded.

TGTGCCACCAGTGATTCAGACAGGGGAGAGGGCTACACCTTC | CATSDSDRGEGYTF | TRBD1 | - | TRBJ1-2 | TRBV24-1
TGTGCCAGCAGCTTAGCGGGAGTGACCCAGTACTTC | CASSLAGVTQYF | - | - | TRBJ2-5 | TRBV7-2
TGTGCCAGCAGCGCCCGACAGGGACTTGGCTATGGCTACACCTTC | CASSARQGLGYGYTF | TRBD1 | - | TRBJ1-2 | TRBV13
TGCGCCAGCAGCCAAGATCCGGGACAGCTCACAGATACGCAGTATTTT | CASSQDPGQLTDTQYF | TRBD1 | once | TRBJ2-3 | TRBV4-1
TGTGCCAGCAAACTACCAGGGCGAGGTACTGAAGCTTTCTTT | CASKLPGRGTEAFF | - | - | TRBJ1-1 | TRBV28
TGCGCCAGCAGTCCTCGGAGGACTAGCACAGATACGCAGTATTTT | CASSPRRTSTDTQYF | - | - | TRBJ2-3 | TRBV10-1
TGCGCCAGCAGCCAAAGGGGAGACAGGGGGCAAGAGACCCAGTACTTC | CASSQRGDRGQETQYF | TRBD1 | few | TRBJ2-5 | TRBV4-1
TGTGCCAGCAGCTTGGCACAGGGTCTTGAGAATCAGCCCCAGCATTTT | CASSLAQGLENQPQHF | - | few | TRBJ1-5 | TRBV5-6
TGTGCCAGCTCACCGGGGACAGGGGGTGATCAGCCCCAGCATTTT | CASSPGTGGDQPQHF | TRBD1 | - | TRBJ1-5 | TRBV18
TGTGCCAGCAGCCCGAGCGGGACTAGATTCCCCGGGGAGCTGTTTTTT | CASSPSGTRFPGELFF | TRBD2 | - | TRBJ2-2 | TRBV3-1/TRBV3-2
TGTGCCAGCCAGATCTCTGGGGCCAACGTCCTGACTTTC | CASQISGANVLTF | - | - | TRBJ2-6 | TRBV19
TGTGCCAGCAGTTCCGGGCGGATAGGGACACGGAACACCGGGGAGCTGTTTTTT | CASSSGRIGTRNTGELFF | - | - | TRBJ2-2 | TRBV27
TGCGCCAGCGGGGAGGGGAACATGAACACTGAAGCTTTCTTT | CASGEGNMNTEAFF | - | - | TRBJ1-1 | TRBV10-2
TGTGCCAGCAGCCCGGGACAGGGAGCCTACAATGAGCAGTTCTTC | CASSPGQGAYNEQFF | TRBD1 | - | TRBJ2-1 | TRBV6-5
TGCAGCGTTGAGCCCTCTTGGGGGGGGGCGAGGGATACGCAGTATTTT | CSVEPSWGGARDTQYF | - | - | TRBJ2-3 | TRBV29-1
TGTGCCTCAGCGGGACTAGCGGGGTCTGTTGAGGAGCTGTTTTTT | CASAGLAGSVEELFF | TRBD2 | - | TRBJ2-2 | TRBV6-6
TGTGCCAGCAGCCAAGAGGTTTGGGCTAGCGGGAGCACAGATACGCAGTATTTT | CASSQEVWASGSTDTQYF | TRBD2 | - | TRBJ2-3 | TRBV3-1/TRBV3-2
TGTGCCTGGAGTGGCGGGGGTGGAGATACGCAGTATTTT | CAWSGGGGDTQYF | TRBD2 | - | TRBJ2-3 | TRBV30
TGTGCCAGCCGCGGACTAGCAGCCGGGGAGCTGTTTTTT | CASRGLAAGELFF | TRBD2 | - | TRBJ2-2 | TRBV2
TGTGCCAGCAGCCAAGATACAGACCCTTATGGCTACACCTTC | CASSQDTDPYGYTF | - | - | TRBJ1-2 | TRBV14
TGCGCCAGCAGCTTAGGGGGGGCCGTCCAAGAGACCCAGTACTTC | CASSLGGAVQETQYF | - | - | TRBJ2-5 | TRBV5-1
TGTGCCAGCAGCTTGGGCAGGCGAACTAATGAAAAACTGTTTTTT | CASSLGRRTNEKLFF | - | - | TRBJ1-4 | TRBV5-8
TGTGCCAGCAGTCAATCAGCCGGAGAATGGGATGAGCAGTTCTTC | CASSQSAGEWDEQFF | - | once | TRBJ2-1 | TRBV6-2/TRBV6-3
TGTGCCAGCAGCCGAGACAGCTCTGGGGCCAACGTCCTGACTTTC | CASSRDSSGANVLTF | - | once | TRBJ2-6 | TRBV6-5
TGTGCCTGGATACACTCTGGAAACACCATATATTTT | CAWIHSGNTIYF | - | - | TRBJ1-3 | TRBV30
TGTGCCAGCAGTCCCCGAACTAGCGGGGGGGAAAACATTCAGTACTTC | CASSPRTSGGENIQYF | TRBD2 | - | TRBJ2-4 | TRBV27
TGTGCCACCCAGAGGTATCAGAGGGCCGGCGGGGGGGAGCTGTTTTTT | CATQRYQRAGGGELFF | - | - | TRBJ2-2 | TRBV24-1
TGCGCCAGCAGCCGTCGACAGGGGGCAGGGGCCTACGAGCAGTACTTC | CASSRRQGAGAYEQYF | TRBD1 | - | TRBJ2-7 | TRBV5-1
TGTGCCAGCAGCTTATCCACCTACGGGGAGGCGCAGTATTTT | CASSLSTYGEAQYF | - | - | TRBJ2-3 | TRBV11-3
TGTGCCACCAGTGATTTTGGCAGGGGGAAGGGGGCCAATGAAAAACTGTTTTTT | CATSDFGRGKGANEKLFF | TRBD1 | medium-sized | TRBJ1-4 | TRBV24-1
TGTGCCATCAGGGCCGGGACAGATAATTCACCCCTCCACTTT | CAIRAGTDNSPLHF | TRBD1 | few | TRBJ1-6 | TRBV10-3
TGCGCCAGCAGCTTGGTTCTAGCGGGGGGAACAGATACGCAGTATTTT | CASSLVLAGGTDTQYF | TRBD2 | - | TRBJ2-3 | TRBV5-1
TGCGCCAGCAGGTCAGAACTACGAAGCTACGAGCAGTACTTC | CASRSELRSYEQYF | - | - | TRBJ2-7 | TRBV5-1
TGTGCCAGCAGTCCCCAGGGGGGTTATGAAAAACTGTTTTTT | CASSPQGGYEKLFF | TRBD1 | - | TRBJ1-4 | TRBV6-5
TGTGCCAGCTCACCACTTCGCGGGGGGGCCTTTTATGAAGAGACCCAGTACTTC | CASSPLRGGAFYEETQYF | TRBD2 | - | TRBJ2-5 | TRBV18
TGTGCTAGCAGCACCCGACAGGGGCCGAACACTGAAGCTTTCTTT | CASSTRQGPNTEAFF | TRBD1 | once | TRBJ1-1 | TRBV7-7
TGTGCCAGCTCACCCCGGACAGGCACCTACGAGCAGTACTTC | CASSPRTGTYEQYF | TRBD1 | - | TRBJ2-7 | TRBV18